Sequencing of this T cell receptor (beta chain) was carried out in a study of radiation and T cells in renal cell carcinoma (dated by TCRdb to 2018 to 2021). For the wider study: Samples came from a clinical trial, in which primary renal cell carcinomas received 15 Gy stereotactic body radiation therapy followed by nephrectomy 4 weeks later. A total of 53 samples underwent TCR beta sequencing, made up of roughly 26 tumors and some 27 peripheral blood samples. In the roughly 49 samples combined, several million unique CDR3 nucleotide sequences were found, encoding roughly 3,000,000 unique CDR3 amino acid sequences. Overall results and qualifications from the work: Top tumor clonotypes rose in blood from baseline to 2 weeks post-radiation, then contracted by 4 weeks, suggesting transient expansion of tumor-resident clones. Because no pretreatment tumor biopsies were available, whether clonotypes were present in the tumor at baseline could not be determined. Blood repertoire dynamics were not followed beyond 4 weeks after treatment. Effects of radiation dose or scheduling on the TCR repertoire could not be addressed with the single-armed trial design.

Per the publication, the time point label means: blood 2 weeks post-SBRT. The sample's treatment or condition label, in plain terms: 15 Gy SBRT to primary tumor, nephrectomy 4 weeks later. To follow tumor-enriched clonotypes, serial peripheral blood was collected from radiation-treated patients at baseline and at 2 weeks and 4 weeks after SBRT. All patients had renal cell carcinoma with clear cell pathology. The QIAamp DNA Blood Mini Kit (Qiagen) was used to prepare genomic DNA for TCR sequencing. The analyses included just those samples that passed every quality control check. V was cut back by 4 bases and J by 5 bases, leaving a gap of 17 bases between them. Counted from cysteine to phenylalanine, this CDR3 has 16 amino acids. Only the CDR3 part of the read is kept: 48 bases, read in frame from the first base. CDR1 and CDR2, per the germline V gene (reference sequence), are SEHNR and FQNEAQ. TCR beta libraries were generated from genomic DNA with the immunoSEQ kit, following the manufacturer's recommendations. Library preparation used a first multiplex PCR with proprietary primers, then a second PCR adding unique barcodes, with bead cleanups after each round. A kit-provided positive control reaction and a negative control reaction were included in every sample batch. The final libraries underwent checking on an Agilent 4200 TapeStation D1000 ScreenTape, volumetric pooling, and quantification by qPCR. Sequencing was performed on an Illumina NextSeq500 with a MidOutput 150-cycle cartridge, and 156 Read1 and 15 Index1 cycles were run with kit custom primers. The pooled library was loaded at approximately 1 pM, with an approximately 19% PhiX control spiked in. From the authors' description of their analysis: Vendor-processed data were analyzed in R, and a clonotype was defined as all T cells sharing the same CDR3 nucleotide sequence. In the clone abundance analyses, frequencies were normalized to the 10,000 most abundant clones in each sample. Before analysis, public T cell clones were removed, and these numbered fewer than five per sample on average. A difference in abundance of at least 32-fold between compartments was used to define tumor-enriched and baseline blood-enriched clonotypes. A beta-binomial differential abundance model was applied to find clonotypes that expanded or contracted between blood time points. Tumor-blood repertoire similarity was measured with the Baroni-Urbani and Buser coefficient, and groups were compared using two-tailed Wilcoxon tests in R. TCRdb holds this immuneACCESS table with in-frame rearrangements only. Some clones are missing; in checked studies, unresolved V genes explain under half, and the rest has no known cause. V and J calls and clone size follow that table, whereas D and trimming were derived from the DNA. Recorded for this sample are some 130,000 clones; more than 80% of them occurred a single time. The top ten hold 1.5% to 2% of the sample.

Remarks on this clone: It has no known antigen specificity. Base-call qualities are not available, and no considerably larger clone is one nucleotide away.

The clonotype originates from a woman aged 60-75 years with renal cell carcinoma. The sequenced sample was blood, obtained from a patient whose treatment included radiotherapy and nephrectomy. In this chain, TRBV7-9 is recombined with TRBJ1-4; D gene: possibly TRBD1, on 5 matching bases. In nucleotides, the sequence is TGTGCCAGCAGCTCCCCACCGGGACTGAAGAATGAAAAACTGTTTTTT. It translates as CASSSPPGLKNEKLFF.